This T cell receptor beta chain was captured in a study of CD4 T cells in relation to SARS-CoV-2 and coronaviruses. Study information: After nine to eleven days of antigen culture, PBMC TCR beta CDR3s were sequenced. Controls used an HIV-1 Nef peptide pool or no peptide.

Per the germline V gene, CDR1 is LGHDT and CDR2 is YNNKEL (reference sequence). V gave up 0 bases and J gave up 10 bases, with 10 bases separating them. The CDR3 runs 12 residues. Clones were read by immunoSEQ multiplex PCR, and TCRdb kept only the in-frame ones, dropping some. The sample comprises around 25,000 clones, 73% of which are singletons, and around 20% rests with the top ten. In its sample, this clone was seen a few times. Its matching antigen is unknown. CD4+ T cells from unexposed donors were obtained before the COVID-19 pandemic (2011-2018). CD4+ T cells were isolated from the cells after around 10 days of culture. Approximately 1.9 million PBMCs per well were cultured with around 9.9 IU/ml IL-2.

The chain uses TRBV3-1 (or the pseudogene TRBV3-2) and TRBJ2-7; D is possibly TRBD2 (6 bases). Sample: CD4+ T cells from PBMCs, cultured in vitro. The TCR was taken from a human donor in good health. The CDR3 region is CASSQDPGVQYF. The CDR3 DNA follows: TGTGCCAGCAGCCAAGATCCGGGAGTACAGTACTTC.